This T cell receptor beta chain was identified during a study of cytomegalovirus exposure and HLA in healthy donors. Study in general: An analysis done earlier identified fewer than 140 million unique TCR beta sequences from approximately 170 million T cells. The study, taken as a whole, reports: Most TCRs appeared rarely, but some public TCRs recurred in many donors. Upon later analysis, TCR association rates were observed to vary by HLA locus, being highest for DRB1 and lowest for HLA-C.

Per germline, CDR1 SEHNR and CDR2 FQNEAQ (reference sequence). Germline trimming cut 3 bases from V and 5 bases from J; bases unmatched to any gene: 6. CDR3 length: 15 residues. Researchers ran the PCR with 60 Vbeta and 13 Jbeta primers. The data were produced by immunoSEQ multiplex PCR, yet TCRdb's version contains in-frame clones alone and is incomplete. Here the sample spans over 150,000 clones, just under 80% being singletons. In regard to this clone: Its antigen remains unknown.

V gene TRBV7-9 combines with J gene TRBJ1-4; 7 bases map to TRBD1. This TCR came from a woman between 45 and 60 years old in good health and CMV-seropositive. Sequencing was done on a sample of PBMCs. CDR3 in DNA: TGTGCCAGCAGCTTTAGGGACAGAGAAAATGAAAAACTGTTTTTT. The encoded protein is CASSFRDRENEKLFF.